This is a list of T cell receptor beta chains from one sample in a study of vaccination and CD4 T cells after COVID-19. From the PCR reads, TCRdb called clonotypes with MiXCR, one entry per CDR3 protein. Of under 15,000 distinct CDR3 sequences in the sample, under 80% were seen once. These receptors have no identified antigens. Sequencing used CD4+ T cells from blood, cultured in vitro. The receptors here all came from a human donor who had recovered from COVID-19. The CDR3 runs from the conserved cysteine through the conserved F or W. A D gene is named only where the DNA matches it firmly. Clone size, where shown, is once, few, many, or a class for clones that have expanded.

j_call | clone_size | v_call | d_call | cdr3_aa | cdr3_nt
TRBJ2-6 | NA | TRBV20-1 | NA | CSARGSGANVLTF | TGCAGTGCTAGAGGCTCTGGGGCCAACGTCCTGACTTTC
TRBJ2-5 | NA | TRBV27 | NA | CASSPTQGPGAQYF | TGTGCCAGCAGCCCAACCCAGGGGCCCGGGGCCCAGTACTTC
TRBJ1-2 | NA | TRBV6-2/TRBV6-3 | NA | CASTYWGYGYTF | TGTGCCAGCACCTACTGGGGGTATGGCTACACCTTC
TRBJ2-3 | NA | TRBV5-6 | NA | CASSMSPSTDTQYF | TGTGCCAGCAGCATGAGTCCCAGCACAGATACGCAGTATTTT
TRBJ2-7 | NA | TRBV7-9 | TRBD2 | CASSFGSGGAYEQYF | TGTGCCAGCAGCTTTGGTAGCGGGGGAGCCTACGAGCAGTACTTC
TRBJ1-1 | NA | TRBV20-1 | NA | CSARDPMNTEAFF | TGCAGTGCTAGAGATCCAATGAACACTGAAGCTTTCTTT
TRBJ2-3 | NA | TRBV7-2 | NA | CASSLVAFSTDTQYF | TGTGCCAGCAGCTTAGTGGCGTTCTCCACAGATACGCAGTATTTT
TRBJ2-7 | NA | TRBV24-1 | NA | CATSDGREQYF | TGTGCCACCAGTGACGGGCGCGAGCAGTACTTC
TRBJ2-3 | NA | TRBV11-2 | TRBD2 | CASSLGGGGRDTQYF | TGTGCCAGCAGCTTAGGAGGCGGGGGTCGGGATACGCAGTATTTT
TRBJ1-1 | NA | TRBV25-1 | NA | CASSGKGRGRTGAFF | TGTGCCAGCAGTGGAAAAGGCAGGGGCCGTACTGGGGCTTTCTTT
TRBJ1-4 | NA | TRBV11-3 | TRBD1 | CASSPDRASVFF | TGTGCCAGCAGCCCGGACAGGGCATCGGTGTTTTTT
TRBJ1-1 | few | TRBV7-2 | NA | CASSAGPGALNTEAFF | TGTGCCAGCAGCGCAGGCCCTGGGGCCCTGAACACTGAAGCTTTCTTT
TRBJ1-1 | NA | TRBV10-3 | NA | CAIRYAGGDTEAFF | TGTGCCATCAGATATGCCGGGGGTGACACTGAAGCTTTCTTT
TRBJ1-2 | NA | TRBV5-4 | TRBD1 | CASSPQQGASGGYTF | TGTGCCAGCAGCCCTCAACAGGGGGCAAGTGGGGGCTACACCTTC
TRBJ1-4 | NA | TRBV7-9 | TRBD1 | CASSFQGQPNEKLFF | TGTGCCAGCAGCTTTCAGGGACAGCCAAATGAAAAACTGTTTTTT